This T cell receptor (beta chain) was found in a study of blood T cell repertoires in COVID-19. Clones were read by immunoSEQ multiplex PCR, and TCRdb kept only the in-frame ones, dropping some. The sample shows approximately 470,000 clones, 80% to 90% of them seen only once. CDR1 is SNHLY and CDR2 is FYNNEI in the germline V gene. The CDR3 loop spans 14 amino acids. V shed 4 bases and J 5 bases; nucleotides not matched to a gene: 7. This sequence originates from a human donor in a cohort sampled during active COVID-19. V gene TRBV2 combines with J gene TRBJ2-7; 8 nucleotides agree with TRBD1. Material: peripheral blood. CDR3 DNA: TGTGCCAGCAGTGCGGACAGGGAATCGGACGAGCAGTACTTC. It codes for CASSADRESDEQYF.